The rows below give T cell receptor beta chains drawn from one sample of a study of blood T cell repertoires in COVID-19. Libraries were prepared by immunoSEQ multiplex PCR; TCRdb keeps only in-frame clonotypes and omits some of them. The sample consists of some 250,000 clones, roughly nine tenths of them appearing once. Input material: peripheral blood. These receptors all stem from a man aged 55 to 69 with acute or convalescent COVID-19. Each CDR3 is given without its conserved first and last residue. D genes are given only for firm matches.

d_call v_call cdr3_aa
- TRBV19 ASTPSGGRLNTDTQY
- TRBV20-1 SARGNTEAF
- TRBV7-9 ASSAQGSGNQPQH
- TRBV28 ASSGGGLTEAF
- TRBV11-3 ASSLARRGRYTQY
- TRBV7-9 ASSLGQADTEAF
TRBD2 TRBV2 ASSFLRLAATYNEQF
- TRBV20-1 SVDTGELF
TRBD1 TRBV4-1 ASSQTRGQGVDTQY
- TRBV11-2 ASRTVRARSSYEQY
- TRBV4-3 ASSQDRGTDTQY
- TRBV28 ASRHQENTGELF
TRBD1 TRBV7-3 ASSLSGGEETQY
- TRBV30 AYQGSLSGNTIY
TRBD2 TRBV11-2 ASSFPGLAATYEQY
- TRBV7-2 ASSLQPDSSPLH
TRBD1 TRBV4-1 ASSPQGASEKLF
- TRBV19 ASKARDRQPGYEQY
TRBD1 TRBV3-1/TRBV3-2 ASSPRGQPNTEAF
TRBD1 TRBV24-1 ATSEGTGVRAEAF
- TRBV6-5 ATNRVAGEKLF
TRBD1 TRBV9 ASSGQGANPNYGYT
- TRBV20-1 SASTSRARRAF
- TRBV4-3 ASSQDPGVSSPLH
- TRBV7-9 ASSRRGTYNEQF
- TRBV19 ASSPSDSYSNQPQH
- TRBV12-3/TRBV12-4 ASSLGATGELF
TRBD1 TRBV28 ASVTGGVYGYT
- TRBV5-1 ASSSRPGRTNEQF
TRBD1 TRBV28 ASSIPDRGPARAF
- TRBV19 ASSFGGGWDTEAF
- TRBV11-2 ASSLEQRVTYEQY
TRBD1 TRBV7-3 ASSPSGTAYMNTEAF
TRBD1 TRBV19 ASSFRAGQAVEQY
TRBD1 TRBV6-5 ASRTRQGPNQPQH
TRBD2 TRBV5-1 ASSLRLAGSSYEQY
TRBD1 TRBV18 ASSPPDRVNYGYT
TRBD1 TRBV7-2 ASSPDRGLAETQY
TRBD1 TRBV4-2 ASSQTTGQGMGGYT
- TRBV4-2 ASSQDYRQARTGELF
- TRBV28 ATYTGRHSPLH
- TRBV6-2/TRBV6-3 ASSYGGHEQY
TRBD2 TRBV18 ASSPPSGRPNTGELF
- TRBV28 ASSFNPGELYYGYT
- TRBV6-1 ASSENSRSTDTQY
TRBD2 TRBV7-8 ASTSLTGNRLAGVATGELF
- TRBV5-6 ASSLTGYNEQF
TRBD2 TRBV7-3 ASSSPGGPVSSSGANVLT